This entry features one TCR beta chain sequence. The sample comes from a study of cytomegalovirus exposure and HLA in healthy donors. Study in general: Earlier findings included approximately 120 million unique TCR beta sequences obtained from about 180 million T cells.

PCR was performed using 60 Vbeta and 13 Jbeta primers. Produced via immunoSEQ multiplex PCR; TCRdb's table is partial and in-frame only. The repertoire includes tens of thousands of clones, over 60% of them detected once, and around 4.6% sits in the top ten. This clonotype was obtained from a woman in her forties in good health and CMV-seropositive. Sequenced input: PBMCs.

The CDR3 DNA follows: TGTGCCAGCAGAAGAGGGACTAGCGGGGGGTATTACACAGATACGCAGTATTTT. This translates into CASRRGTSGGYYTDTQYF. The rearrangement joins TRBV28 to TRBJ2-3; 15 nucleotides line up with TRBD2. The ends lost 6 bases at V and 2 bases at J; junction bases unmatched: 9. The CDR3 length is 18 residues. CDR1 is MDHEN, CDR2 SYDVKM, per germline. Supplemented by reference TRBV28 and TRBJ2-3, the full variable domain reads DVKVTQSSRYLVKRTGEKVFLECVQDMDHENMFWYRQDPGLGLRLIYFSYDVKMKEKGDIPEGYSVSREKKERFSLILESASTNQTSMYLCASRRGTSGGYYTDTQYFGPGTRLTVL.